The clone carrying this T cell receptor (beta chain) was detected only once. Antigen unknown. This entry belongs to a study of T cell responses to AZD1222 COVID-19 vaccine. General study findings and limits: There were mostly white British donors and more females than males, and clonal diversity was possibly underestimated. Regions 160-218 and 743-854 dominated among vaccine-associated CD4 TCRs spanning spike. Just 5 to 7 AZD1222 recipients were seropositive at baseline.

Profiling relied on immunoSEQ multiplex PCR, and the TCRdb table lists in-frame clones only, not all of them. Of some 99,000 clones in the sample, roughly 84% were seen once. Germline CDR1 MNHEY, CDR2 SVGEGT. The CDR3 spans 17 residues. V shed 2 bases and J shed 8 bases, with 22 bases lying between them. This chain connects TRBV6-2 or TRBV6-3 to TRBJ2-1, with a weak D call TRBD2 (5 bases). The sample here was peripheral blood, taken 28 days after the second AZD1222 dose. The TCR sequence derives from an adult who received the AZD1222 COVID-19 vaccine. CDR3 nucleotides: TGTGCCAGCAGTTACCGTAGCGACCGCGCTTGGGTCGATGAGCAGTTCTTC. As protein: CASSYRSDRAWVDEQFF.